The 11 T cell receptor beta chains presented below share a single source sample, sequenced in a study of cytomegalovirus exposure and HLA in healthy donors. The PCR used 60 Vbeta and 13 Jbeta primers. Profiling relied on immunoSEQ multiplex PCR, and the TCRdb table lists in-frame clones only, not all of them. In total, the table holds about 70,000 clones. Sequencing was done on a sample of PBMCs. Source of these receptors: a woman in her 30s in good health and CMV-seronegative.

The genes are TRBV6-5 and TRBJ2-7; maybe TRBD2 (5 bases). The germline V and J ends were trimmed by 10 bases and 0 bases, with 16 bases remaining between them. This CDR3 is 14 amino acids long. Germline CDR1 is MNHEY and CDR2 is SVGAGI. CDR3 region: CATQSSGGSYEQYF. The DNA of the CDR3 is TGTGCCACCCAATCAAGCGGAGGCTCCTACGAGCAGTACTTC.

CDR3 in DNA: TGTGCCAGCAGTGACTCGACATGGTCCACCGGGGAGCTGTTTTTT. Translated: CASSDSTWSTGELFF. The rearrangement uses TRBV6-4 and TRBJ2-2; D uncertain. Germline V gene sequence: CDR1 MRHNA, CDR2 SNTAGT. The CDR3 loop spans 15 amino acids. V lost 0 bases and J lost 4, with 9 bases in between.

The chain employs TRBV12-2 and TRBJ1-5; the DNA was not used to check the table's D call, TRBD1. TRBV12-2 constitutes a pseudogene. This CDR3 is built from 19 residues. CDR3 loop: CASRAPARDRRDSNQPQHF. Here the CDR3 DNA reads TGTGCAAGTCGCGCACCCGCCCGGGACAGGAGGGATAGCAATCAGCCCCAGCATTTT.

The CDR3 here is CASSRAGDSEKLFF. DNA for the CDR3: TGTGCCAGCTCACGGGCGGGGGACTCTGAAAAACTGTTTTTT. This chain joins TRBV18 and TRBJ1-4, with a possible D match to TRBD1 (5 bases). The CDR3 is made up of 14 amino acids. Germline V gene sequence: CDR1 KGHSH, CDR2 LQKENI. V was pared by 4 bases and J by 7 bases, with 13 bases between.

This chain connects TRBV7-9 to TRBJ1-1; 7 bases align to TRBD1. The length of the CDR3 is 15 residues. With V trimmed by 5 bases and J by 0 bases, 6 bases remained unmatched. Germline loops: CDR1 SEHNR, CDR2 FQNEAQ (reference sequence). CDR3 in DNA: TGTGCCAGCAGCGTACGACAGGGAGTGAACACTGAAGCTTTCTTT. It encodes CASSVRQGVNTEAFF.

The V gene is TRBV4-2, the J gene TRBJ2-7, with a tentative D call TRBD1 (6 bases). The germline V and J ends were trimmed by 0 bases and 1 base, with 10 bases remaining between them. This CDR3 comprises 15 residues. In germline, CDR1 is LGHNA, CDR2 YNFKEQ. CDR3 region: CASSQEKQGSYEQYF. The CDR3 region has the DNA TGTGCCAGCAGCCAAGAGAAACAGGGATCCTACGAGCAGTACTTC.

The gene calls are TRBV7-9 and TRBJ2-5, with D possibly being TRBD1 (6 bases). The CDR3 spans 15 residues. Looked up from germline, CDR1 is SEHNR and CDR2 is FQNEAQ (reference sequence). The V end was cut by 2 bases, the J end by 0 bases, with 10 bases between. Here the CDR3 reads CASSLIQGHQETQYF. The CDR3 DNA follows: TGTGCCAGCAGCTTAATACAGGGCCACCAAGAGACCCAGTACTTC.

The chain uses TRBV28 and TRBJ2-5; a possible D gene is TRBD1 (6 bases). The better agreement between TRBJ2-7 and the DNA end casts doubt on the J call. CDR1 and CDR2 (germline): MDHEN, SYDVKM. The CDR3 consists of 14 residues. In nucleotides, the CDR3 is TGTGCCAGTCAGTCCGGGACACCACCTTACGAGCAGTACTTC. It translates to CASQSGTPPYEQYF.

The rearrangement links TRBV6-5 to TRBJ1-1; D may be TRBD1 (5 bases). Trimming removed 6 bases from V and 3 bases from J, with 11 bases in between. This CDR3 spans 13 amino acids. Germline lookup yields CDR1 MNHEY and CDR2 SVGAGI. For the CDR3, the DNA is TGTGCCAGCAGAATGCAGGGTTACACTGAAGCTTTCTTT. Amino acid sequence: CASRMQGYTEAFF.

J is TRBJ2-1 and V is TRBV7-2; D is undetermined. The CDR3 is 14 residues long. Trimming took 7 bases from V and 5 from J, leaving 15 bases between them. Germline CDR1 and CDR2: SGHTA and FQGNSA. The CDR3 DNA reads as TGTGCCAGCACCCCGGGTCTGGCCAACAATGAGCAGTTCTTC. As protein: CASTPGLANNEQFF.

The chain joins TRBV2 to TRBJ1-1; the D gene is possibly TRBD1 (6 bases). The ends were cut back, 3 bases at V and 1 base at J, with 12 bases in the middle. The CDR3 contains 15 residues. Germline V gene data show CDR1 as SNHLY and CDR2 as FYNNEI. The CDR3 coding sequence is TGTGCCAGCAGTGATCGGCAGGGGAGGAACACTGAAGCTTTCTTT. Protein sequence: CASSDRQGRNTEAFF.